This TCR beta chain was sequenced for a study of cytomegalovirus exposure and HLA in healthy donors (dated by TCRdb to the late 2010s). At the level of the whole study: In an earlier analysis of under 750 of the donors, approximately 260 Gb of sequence data and 95 million to 130 million unique TCR beta sequences from roughly 180 million T cells were reported. Every discovery cohort repertoire had been produced on one sequencing platform. Typing coverage varied by locus: 629-630 donors for A, B, C, DRB1 and DQB1; approximately 520 for DQA1; nearly 610 for DPA1; under 490 for DPB1. Rather than drawing on any new phenotypic data, the later analysis identified candidate immune exposures from TCR beta sequences and the way those sequences occurred across donors. Donor age, sex, ethnicity and CMV serostatus were compiled alongside the repertoire data. HLA typing included class I and class II loci at four-digit resolution. In a later genetic analysis, genome-wide SNP genotypes for about three fifths of the 666 donors were used, and that subset was treated as a discovery cohort. Of the 300 to 450 genotyped donors, 70% to 90% were placed in the genetic ancestry cluster associated with self-reported Caucasian donors. In a later analysis, previously published TCR beta repertoires from hundreds of donors were re-analyzed and high-resolution HLA genotyping was added so that TCR occurrence patterns could be studied. Besides the first cohort of 500 to 700 subjects, a separate validation cohort made up of over 95 different subjects was used. To predict cytomegalovirus infection status, the study combined high-throughput TCR immunosequencing, statistical association of individual TCRs with disease status, and machine learning. The study aimed to test whether cataloging public T cell receptors could reveal signatures of past pathogen exposure. An earlier analysis of 587 of the donors used high-throughput TCR beta sequencing to judge whether each TCR beta V gene segment behaved as functional or pseudogenic. Because of strong linkage in the cohort, four or five DR-DQ haplotypes were treated as single units for association and clustering. An early release that covered roughly 600 HLA-typed donors contained about 300 gigabases of sequencing data and approximately 85 million unique TCR sequences. Among a few hundred genotyped donors of the cohort, an average of around 240,000 unique TCR beta nucleotide sequences were sequenced per donor, about a sixth of them non-productive. The T cell repertoires of 666 subjects were profiled by immunosequencing and related to cytomegalovirus serostatus.

Of note for this clone: Its antigen remains unidentified. No qualities accompany the bases; no much larger clone lies one base away.

Libraries were prepared through the immunoSEQ multiplex PCR assay. For the multiplex PCR, a mixture combining 60 forward primers for TCR Vbeta segments and 13 reverse primers for TCR Jbeta segments was used. Amplification of the CDR3 region of rearranged TCR beta genes was performed with a multiplex PCR assay on genomic DNA. Amplified TCR beta libraries were sequenced as 87-base-pair reads on the Illumina HiSeq System. The paper's processing steps were these. Across the 670 or so repertoires, a later analysis counted 80 million or so unique TCR beta chains, roughly 11 million of which were shared by at least two donors. Raw reads were error-corrected and collapsed into unique sequences with a nearest-neighbor algorithm that merged closely related sequences to remove PCR and sequencing errors. V, D and J gene segments were assigned by aligning CDR3 sequences to IMGT reference sequences. For a sequence to be retained, a match of at least six nucleotides was required to both a V gene segment and a J gene segment. Rearrangements were called productive when the CDR3 lacked stop codons and stayed in frame with V and J; all others were non-productive. CDR3 was defined by IMGT convention, running from the second conserved V-encoded cysteine to the conserved J-encoded phenylalanine. Sequences without an unambiguous match to a single V gene segment were excluded from the earlier analysis of approximately 560 of the donors. An earlier analysis of fewer than 650 of the donors classified V segments as functional when productive rearrangements were above 56.7% and as segregating when the standard deviation between donors was above 5%. A statistical classification framework was built for diagnosing cytomegalovirus status from the catalog of TCR beta chain sequences. V and J gene assignment, in a later analysis, came from comparing TCR nucleotide sequences with IMGT/GENE-DB human TR gene sequences. A later analysis assigned CDR3 sequences and most-parsimonious VDJ recombination scenarios with the TCRdist pipeline. In a later analysis, every TCR beta chain was defined by the combination of its CDR3 amino acid sequence and its V-gene family, and reads without a unique V-gene family were dropped. In a later analysis, fewer than 650 highly shared, low-generation-probability nucleotide sequences were removed to address suspected cross-contamination and a sequencing artifact. In a later analysis, a clonal expansion index for each public chain was calculated from normalized within-repertoire ranks of inferred template counts. Generation probabilities in a later analysis came from a VDJ recombination model fitted to out-of-frame rearrangements, and those results were checked against IGoR. In a later analysis, hypergeometric tests were used to score TCR-TCR, TCR-HLA and TCR-CMV co-occurrence, with a repertoire-size bias correction applied to TCR pairs. In a later analysis, false discovery rates were estimated by permuting HLA or CMV assignments 20 times. A later analysis grouped co-occurring TCRs with DBSCAN, adding TCRdist sequence similarity when clustering within HLA-allele-positive subsets. For co-occurrence clustering, repertoires with fewer than 30,000 or more than 120,000 public chains were excluded, along with 4 to 6 repertoires with anomalous nucleotide sharing. This immuneACCESS table, as held by TCRdb, lists in-frame sequences with V and J called but not all clones. Of the missing ones, under half trace to an unresolved V gene in checked studies; the others have no known cause. The D gene and trimming were derived from the DNA, and the V and J assignments and clone size from that table. The table for this sample lists 150,000 to 200,000 clones; roughly 80% of them were counted only once. About 8% of the sample rests with the top ten.

V drops 3 bases and J drops 7 bases, leaving 12 bases in between. Including cysteine and phenylalanine, the CDR3 has 13 amino acids. CDR3 DNA is the only sequence kept; it has 39 bases, read in frame from the first base. According to the germline V gene, CDR1 reads KGHSH and CDR2 reads LQKENI. The research as a whole found: In vitro tests confirmed that three of the cytomegalovirus-associated TCR beta chains recognize cytomegalovirus antigens. In a later analysis, around 17,000 TCR beta sequences were associated with specific HLA alleles at a false discovery rate of 0.05. In a later analysis, TCR association rates were found to vary across HLA loci, with the most associated TCRs seen for DRB1 alleles and the fewest for HLA-C alleles. Cytomegalovirus status was reported to be diagnosed by the classifier with high specificity and sensitivity in both the original and validation cohorts. Several of the top co-occurrence clusters appeared to be linked to parvovirus B19, influenza, CMV and Epstein-Barr virus, according to a later analysis. The 87-base-pair reads could not distinguish some IMGT-functional V segments, including TRBV6-2 and TRBV6-3, so those segments were excluded. When HLA alleles, especially DR and DQ, strongly co-occurred, attributing TCR associations to individual alleles was difficult. An earlier analysis of several hundred of the donors showed that most TCR beta V segments appeared in productive rearrangements either about 90% or about 30% of the time, which broadly matched IMGT annotations. According to a later analysis, most CMV-associated TCR beta chains appeared to be HLA-restricted, and the HLA associations seemed to be driven largely by CMV exposure. V-gene and J-gene trimming of TCR beta chains was associated with a missense DCLRE1C variant in a later genetic analysis, and the association was replicated in an independent cohort. The sequencing pipeline was judged likely to have produced a cluster of highly shared sequence variants as a technical artifact. The cohort was sequenced for TCR beta chains only, and without alpha or paired-chain data the features that could be detected were limited. For the cohort, immune exposure information was limited to CMV serostatus. Sequencing depth was assumed to be roughly uniform across donors in the presence/absence analyses, though that assumption may not hold. A further reported finding was that TCR beta sequences accurately predicted the HLA-A and HLA-B alleles for most subjects in the first cohort. A later analysis found that HLA-associated TCR beta chains were more clonally expanded and had lower generation probabilities than equally common non-associated chains. Correlated functional status among segregating V segments might reflect linkage disequilibrium, but an unknown experimental factor could not be ruled out. In the study, 150 to 200 TCR beta chains were listed as associated with cytomegalovirus. Because HLA typing was unavailable for some donors at each locus, only the typed subset was used in association tests. A later genetic analysis reported fewer N-insertions in productive TCRs among donors in an Asian-associated ancestry cluster than the roughly 700-donor mean. The authors suggested that the approach could potentially be generalized to other disease states and immunological phenotypes. Most TCR sequences were observed very rarely across donors, whereas some public TCRs were present in many individuals. The earlier analysis of approximately 590 of the donors excluded over 15 rarely observed V segments, including chromosome 9 orphons, because counts were too low.

The cohort was made up of under 800 healthy bone marrow donors. At the time of sampling, all cohort members were nominally healthy, though unrecorded immune exposures were likely present. The donor was CMV seropositive and was included in the group of 250 to 350 seropositive cohort members. Each donor provided a peripheral blood sample, and peripheral blood mononuclear cells were used for TCR beta sequencing. Genomic DNA extraction from the blood cell samples was performed with the Qiagen DNeasy Blood Extraction Kit. Recombination connected TRBV18 to TRBJ1-2, with no reliable assignment of the D segment. The sample was PBMCs. The receptor was isolated from a woman between 40 and 55 years old in good health and CMV-seropositive. CDR3 loop: CASSPDLGSGYTF. DNA sequence: TGTGCCAGCTCACCCGACCTAGGGAGTGGCTACACCTTC.